A selection of T cell receptor beta chains follows, all from one sample in a study of blood T cells in healthy people across ages. MiXCR was run by TCRdb on the 5' RACE reads, yielding one entry per CDR3 protein. In the table there are some 850,000 distinct CDR3 sequences, roughly 24% of which are singletons. These same data were also listed under a study on T cells of mothers and their children.

Sample: blood. Receptors were obtained from a boy between 5 and 17 years old in good health. CDR3s include the opening cysteine and the closing phenylalanine or tryptophan. The D gene is left open where the match is weak. Some rows mark clone size as missing; the rest say once, few, many or name a class of expanded clone.

J: TRBJ2-7; D: -; V: TRBV7-9; size: few; CDR3: CASTLGGVDEQYF; DNA: TGTGCCAGCACCCTTGGGGGTGTGGACGAGCAGTACTTC
J: TRBJ1-4; D: -; V: TRBV29-1; size: few; CDR3: CSVFSGKGEKLFF; DNA: TGCAGCGTTTTTTCAGGGAAGGGGGAAAAACTGTTTTTT
J: TRBJ2-7; D: -; V: TRBV28; size: few; CDR3: CASSDIYEQYF; DNA: TGTGCCAGCAGCGACATCTACGAGCAGTACTTC
J: TRBJ2-5; D: -; V: TRBV3-1; size: few; CDR3: CASSHIRGGIQETQYF; DNA: TGTGCCAGCAGCCACATCCGAGGGGGGATCCAAGAGACCCAGTACTTC
J: TRBJ2-5; D: -; V: TRBV7-2; size: -; CDR3: CVSSLSAVGSYQETQYF; DNA: TGTGTCAGCAGCTTATCTGCCGTGGGGTCTTATCAAGAGACCCAGTACTTC
J: TRBJ2-1; D: -; V: TRBV11-1; size: -; CDR3: CASSLGPVQAYNEQFF; DNA: TGTGCCAGCAGCTTAGGGCCGGTGCAGGCCTACAATGAGCAGTTCTTC
J: TRBJ2-3; D: TRBD2; V: TRBV9; size: -; CDR3: CASSVSLAGTDTQYF; DNA: TGTGCCAGCAGCGTGAGTCTAGCGGGCACAGATACGCAGTATTTT
J: TRBJ1-6; D: -; V: TRBV5-5; size: -; CDR3: CASSYASAGAFSPLHF; DNA: TGTGCCAGCAGCTATGCTAGCGCAGGGGCGTTTTCACCCCTCCACTTT
J: TRBJ2-7; D: -; V: TRBV4-1; size: -; CDR3: CASSQVPSEQYF; DNA: TGCGCCAGCAGCCAAGTACCCAGCGAGCAGTACTTC
J: TRBJ1-2; D: -; V: TRBV13; size: few; CDR3: CASSYRDRDYGYTF; DNA: TGTGCCAGCAGCTACAGGGACCGAGACTATGGCTACACCTTC
J: TRBJ2-3; D: TRBD2; V: TRBV6-5; size: -; CDR3: CASRRAGGTDTQYF; DNA: TGTGCCAGCAGGAGAGCGGGGGGGACAGATACGCAGTATTTT
J: TRBJ2-5; D: TRBD2; V: TRBV7-8; size: -; CDR3: CASSLAPIRGGRQETQYF; DNA: TGTGCCAGCAGCTTAGCGCCTATACGGGGGGGCCGACAAGAGACCCAGTACTTC
J: TRBJ1-1; D: -; V: TRBV20-1; size: few; CDR3: CSANRDPLEAFF; DNA: TGCAGTGCTAACCGGGACCCACTTGAAGCTTTCTTT
J: TRBJ1-1; D: -; V: TRBV7-9; size: few; CDR3: CASTSWNTEAFF; DNA: TGTGCCAGCACCTCTTGGAACACTGAAGCTTTCTTT
J: TRBJ2-1; D: TRBD2; V: TRBV9; size: -; CDR3: CASSVAGGTSGATEQFF; DNA: TGTGCCAGCAGCGTAGCCGGAGGGACTAGCGGGGCGACTGAGCAGTTCTTC
J: TRBJ2-1; D: -; V: TRBV10-3; size: -; CDR3: CATLQDNEQFF; DNA: TGTGCCACATTACAGGACAATGAGCAGTTCTTC
J: TRBJ2-5; D: -; V: TRBV6-1; size: -; CDR3: CASSEIIEETQYF; DNA: TGTGCCAGCAGTGAAATTATAGAAGAGACCCAGTACTTC
J: TRBJ1-4; D: TRBD1; V: TRBV28; size: -; CDR3: CASSFDRALEKLFF; DNA: TGTGCCAGCAGTTTCGACAGGGCCCTTGAAAAACTGTTTTTT
J: TRBJ1-4; D: -; V: TRBV4-3; size: -; CDR3: CASSQEKNPQGNEKLFF; DNA: TGCGCCAGCAGCCAAGAGAAAAACCCGCAGGGAAATGAAAAACTGTTTTTT
J: TRBJ2-5; D: TRBD1; V: TRBV11-2; size: -; CDR3: CASSLGSKGQSQETQYF; DNA: TGTGCCAGCAGCTTAGGAAGCAAGGGACAGAGCCAAGAGACCCAGTACTTC
J: TRBJ1-6; D: -; V: TRBV29-1; size: few; CDR3: CSGARDKDSPLHF; DNA: TGCAGCGGGGCCCGGGACAAAGATTCACCCCTCCACTTT
J: TRBJ2-3; D: TRBD2; V: TRBV14; size: few; CDR3: CASSPAGLADYTDTQYF; DNA: TGTGCCAGCAGCCCAGCCGGACTAGCGGATTACACAGATACGCAGTATTTT
J: TRBJ2-1; D: TRBD1; V: TRBV7-3; size: -; CDR3: CASSLQGQGAGGEQFF; DNA: TGTGCCAGCAGCTTACAAGGTCAGGGGGCAGGGGGTGAGCAGTTCTTC
J: TRBJ2-2; D: TRBD1; V: TRBV18; size: few; CDR3: CASSPGQSTGELFF; DNA: TGTGCCAGCTCACCGGGACAGAGCACCGGGGAGCTGTTTTTT
J: TRBJ2-4; D: TRBD1; V: TRBV7-2; size: -; CDR3: CASSSPGGGSKNIQYF; DNA: TGTGCCAGCAGCTCGCCAGGGGGCGGATCCAAAAACATTCAGTACTTC
J: TRBJ2-5; D: TRBD1; V: TRBV11-2; size: -; CDR3: CASSLASGTGGRETQYF; DNA: TGTGCCAGCAGCTTAGCTTCCGGGACAGGGGGACGAGAGACCCAGTACTTC
J: TRBJ1-3; D: TRBD1; V: TRBV7-6; size: few; CDR3: CASSFGQGAGNTIYF; DNA: TGTGCCAGCAGCTTCGGCCAGGGGGCCGGAAACACCATATATTTT
J: TRBJ2-7; D: -; V: TRBV5-1; size: -; CDR3: CASSLISPGRDEQYF; DNA: TGCGCCAGCAGCCTGATCTCCCCAGGGAGAGACGAGCAGTACTTC
J: TRBJ2-5; D: -; V: TRBV7-2; size: many; CDR3: CASSWNRATQYF; DNA: TGTGCCAGCAGCTGGAATCGGGCGACCCAGTACTTC
J: TRBJ2-7; D: -; V: TRBV28; size: few; CDR3: CASSSPILSYEQYF; DNA: TGTGCCAGCAGTTCCCCGATACTTTCCTACGAGCAGTACTTC
J: TRBJ2-5; D: -; V: TRBV24-1; size: few; CDR3: CATSDVRVQETQYF; DNA: TGTGCCACCAGTGATGTAAGGGTCCAAGAGACCCAGTACTTC
J: TRBJ2-7; D: TRBD1; V: TRBV6-5; size: few; CDR3: CASSRTQDRGRGQYF; DNA: TGTGCCAGCAGTAGAACCCAGGACAGGGGGCGCGGGCAGTACTTC
J: TRBJ2-5; D: -; V: TRBV2; size: many; CDR3: CASTPGAGETQYF; DNA: TGTGCCAGCACGCCAGGGGCTGGGGAGACCCAGTACTTC
J: TRBJ2-7; D: TRBD1; V: TRBV5-6; size: -; CDR3: CASSGTGGAFRGKSYEQYF; DNA: TGTGCCAGCAGCGGGACAGGGGGCGCGTTTAGGGGGAAAAGCTACGAGCAGTACTTC
J: TRBJ1-6; D: -; V: TRBV6-2/TRBV6-3; size: -; CDR3: CASTLLSNSPLHF; DNA: TGTGCCAGCACACTCTTAAGCAATTCACCCCTCCACTTT
J: TRBJ2-7; D: -; V: TRBV5-6; size: -; CDR3: CASSFDPSNEQYF; DNA: TGTGCCAGCAGCTTCGACCCATCCAACGAGCAGTACTTC
J: TRBJ2-5; D: -; V: TRBV20-1; size: few; CDR3: CSARDIRGNFQETQYF; DNA: TGCAGTGCTAGAGATATCAGGGGAAATTTCCAAGAGACCCAGTACTTC
J: TRBJ1-2; D: TRBD1; V: TRBV4-1; size: few; CDR3: CASSQEDRVGYGYTF; DNA: TGCGCCAGCAGCCAAGAAGACAGGGTAGGGTATGGCTACACCTTC
J: TRBJ1-4; D: TRBD1; V: TRBV6-5; size: few; CDR3: CASSSLTGTGEKLFF; DNA: TGTGCCAGCAGTTCCCTGACAGGGACTGGAGAAAAACTGTTTTTT
J: TRBJ2-3; D: -; V: TRBV10-3; size: -; CDR3: CAISDEGELATDTQYF; DNA: TGTGCCATCAGCGACGAAGGGGAACTAGCAACAGATACGCAGTATTTT